The clone carrying this T cell receptor (beta chain) appeared once. Assay: immunoSEQ multiplex PCR; the TCRdb copy retains only in-frame clones and omits some. The sample contains roughly 810,000 clones, 90% to 98% of which appear only once. The sample originates from a study of shared clonotypes between healthy human individuals. Germline V lookup: CDR1 MGHRA, CDR2 YSYEKL. Trimming removed 4 bases from V and 8 bases from J; junction bases left unmatched: 9. The CDR3 consists of 15 residues. Naive-designated CD8 cells lacked CD45RO, were positively enriched for CCR7, and omitted terminally differentiated effector memory CD45RA+ cells.

The sequence was collected from a man aged 25 to 45 in good health. The sample taken for sequencing was naive CD8+ T cells sorted from blood. The chain couples TRBV4-1 to TRBJ1-4, with 8 bases lining up with TRBD1. This CDR3 reads CASSPGGQGEEKLFF. CDR3 DNA: TGCGCCAGCAGCCCAGGCGGACAGGGAGAAGAAAAACTGTTTTTT.